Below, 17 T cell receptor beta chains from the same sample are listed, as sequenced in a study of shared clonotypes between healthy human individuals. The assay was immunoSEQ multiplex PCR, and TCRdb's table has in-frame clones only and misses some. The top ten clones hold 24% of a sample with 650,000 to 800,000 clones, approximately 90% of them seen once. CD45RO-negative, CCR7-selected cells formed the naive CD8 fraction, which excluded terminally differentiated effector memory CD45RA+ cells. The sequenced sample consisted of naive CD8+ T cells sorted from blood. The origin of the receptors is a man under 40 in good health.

The CDR3: CASSPPGASEPPGETQYF. The CDR3, as DNA: TGTGCCAGCTCACCCCCAGGCGCGAGCGAGCCCCCGGGGGAGACCCAGTACTTC. This rearrangement joins TRBV18 to TRBJ2-5; D might be TRBD2 (5 bases). The CDR3 runs to 18 residues. Trimming took 3 bases from V and 5 from J, leaving 25 bases between them. The V gene's germline CDR1 is KGHSH and CDR2 LQKENI.

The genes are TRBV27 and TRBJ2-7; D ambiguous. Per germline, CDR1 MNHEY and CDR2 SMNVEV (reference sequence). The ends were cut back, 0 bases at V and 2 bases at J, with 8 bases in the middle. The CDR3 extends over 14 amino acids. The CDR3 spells CASSLSGIPYEQYF. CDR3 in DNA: TGTGCCAGCAGTTTATCGGGGATCCCCTACGAGCAGTACTTC.

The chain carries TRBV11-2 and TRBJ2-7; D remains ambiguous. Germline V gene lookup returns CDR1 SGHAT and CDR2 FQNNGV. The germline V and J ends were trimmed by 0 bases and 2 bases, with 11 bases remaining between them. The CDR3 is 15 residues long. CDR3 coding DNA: TGTGCCAGCAGCTTAGATCCAGCGCTGACCTACGAGCAGTACTTC. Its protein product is CASSLDPALTYEQYF.

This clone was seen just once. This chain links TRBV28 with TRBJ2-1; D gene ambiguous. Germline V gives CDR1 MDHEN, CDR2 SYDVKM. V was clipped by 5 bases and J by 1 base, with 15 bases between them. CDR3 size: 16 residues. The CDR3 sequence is CASSRTIRNSYNEQFF. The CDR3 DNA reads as TGTGCCAGCAGTCGAACAATCAGGAATTCCTACAATGAGCAGTTCTTC.

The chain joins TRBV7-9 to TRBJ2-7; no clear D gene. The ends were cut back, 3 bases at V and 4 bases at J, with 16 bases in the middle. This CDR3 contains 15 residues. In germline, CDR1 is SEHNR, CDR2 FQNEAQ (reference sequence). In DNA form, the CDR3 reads TGTGCCAGCAGCTTTACCCAAAGTCAATTTTACGAGCAGTACTTC. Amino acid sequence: CASSFTQSQFYEQYF.

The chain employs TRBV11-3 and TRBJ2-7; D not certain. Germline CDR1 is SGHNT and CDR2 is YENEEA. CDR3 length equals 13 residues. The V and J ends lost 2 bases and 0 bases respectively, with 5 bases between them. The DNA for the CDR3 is TGTGCCAGCAGCTTAAGAAACTCCTACGAGCAGTACTTC. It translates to CASSLRNSYEQYF.

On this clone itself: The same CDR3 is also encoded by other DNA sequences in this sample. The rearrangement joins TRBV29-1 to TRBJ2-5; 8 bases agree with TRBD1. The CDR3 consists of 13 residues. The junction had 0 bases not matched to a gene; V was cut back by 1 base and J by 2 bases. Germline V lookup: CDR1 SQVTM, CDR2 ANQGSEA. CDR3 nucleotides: TGCAGCGTTGAAGGACAGGGGCAAGAGACCCAGTACTTC. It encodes CSVEGQGQETQYF.

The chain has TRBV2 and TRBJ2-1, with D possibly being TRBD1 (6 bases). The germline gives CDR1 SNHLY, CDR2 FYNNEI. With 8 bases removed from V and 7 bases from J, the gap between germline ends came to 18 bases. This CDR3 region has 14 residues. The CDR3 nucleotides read TGTGCCAGCCCCGGGACACAAACGAGGAATGAGCAGTTCTTC. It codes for CASPGTQTRNEQFF.

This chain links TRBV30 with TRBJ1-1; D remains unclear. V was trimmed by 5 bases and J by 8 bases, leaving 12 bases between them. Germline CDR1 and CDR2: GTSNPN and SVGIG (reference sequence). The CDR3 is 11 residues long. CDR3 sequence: CAWCFGSEAFF. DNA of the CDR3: TGTGCCTGGTGTTTTGGATCCGAAGCTTTCTTT. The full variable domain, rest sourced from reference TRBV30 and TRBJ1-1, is SQTIHQWPATLVQPVGSPLSLECTVEGTSNPNLYWYRQAAGRGLQLLFYSVGIGQISSEVPQNLSASRPQDRQFILSSKKLLLSDSGFYLCAWCFGSEAFFGQGTRLTVV.

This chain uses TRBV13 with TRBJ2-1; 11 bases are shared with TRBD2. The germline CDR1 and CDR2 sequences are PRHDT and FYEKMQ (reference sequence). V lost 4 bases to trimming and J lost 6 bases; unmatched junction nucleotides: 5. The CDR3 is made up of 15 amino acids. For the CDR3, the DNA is TGTGCCAGCAGCTGGAGACTAGCGGGGCCCAATGAGCAGTTCTTC. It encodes CASSWRLAGPNEQFF.

The CDR3 region has the DNA TGTGCCAGCAGTTACCGGGAGTCTGGGGCCAACGTCCTGACTTTC. Protein sequence: CASSYRESGANVLTF. This chain uses TRBV6-6 with TRBJ2-6; TRBD2 might be the D (6 bases). Trimming took off 2 bases at V and 1 base at J, with 6 bases between the two ends. This CDR3 has 15 amino acids. Germline V gene data show CDR1 as MNHNY and CDR2 as SVGAGI (reference sequence).

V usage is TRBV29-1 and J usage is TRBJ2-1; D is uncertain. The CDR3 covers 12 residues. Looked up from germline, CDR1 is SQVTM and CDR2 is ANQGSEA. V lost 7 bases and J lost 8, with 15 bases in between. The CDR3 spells CSARYSIDEQFF. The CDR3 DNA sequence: TGCAGCGCCCGGTACTCAATAGATGAGCAGTTCTTC.

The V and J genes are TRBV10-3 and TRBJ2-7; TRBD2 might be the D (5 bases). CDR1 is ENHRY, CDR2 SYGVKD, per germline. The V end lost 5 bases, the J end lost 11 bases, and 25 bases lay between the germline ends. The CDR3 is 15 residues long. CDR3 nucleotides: TGTGCCATCAGTCGTGGGCCGGGTACGGCTACGAGGGAGTACTTC. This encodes CAISRGPGTATREYF.

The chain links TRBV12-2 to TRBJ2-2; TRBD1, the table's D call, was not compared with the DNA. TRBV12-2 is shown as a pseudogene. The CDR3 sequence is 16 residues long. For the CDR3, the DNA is TGTGCAAGTCGCTCGCAGGGGGTGGTTGGGACCGGGGAGCTGTTTTTT. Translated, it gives CASRSQGVVGTGELFF.

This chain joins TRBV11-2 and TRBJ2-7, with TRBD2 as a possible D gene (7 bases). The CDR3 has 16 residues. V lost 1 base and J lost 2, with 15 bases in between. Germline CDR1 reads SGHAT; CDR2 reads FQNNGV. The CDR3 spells CASSLGRGGATYEQYF. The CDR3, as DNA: TGTGCCAGCAGCTTAGGGAGGGGGGGAGCGACCTACGAGCAGTACTTC.

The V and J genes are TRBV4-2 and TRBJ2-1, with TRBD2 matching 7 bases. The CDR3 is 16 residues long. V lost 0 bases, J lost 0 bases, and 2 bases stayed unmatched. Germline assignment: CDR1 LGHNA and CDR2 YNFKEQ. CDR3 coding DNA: TGTGCCAGCAGCCAAGATCGCGGGGGCTCCTACAATGAGCAGTTCTTC. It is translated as CASSQDRGGSYNEQFF.

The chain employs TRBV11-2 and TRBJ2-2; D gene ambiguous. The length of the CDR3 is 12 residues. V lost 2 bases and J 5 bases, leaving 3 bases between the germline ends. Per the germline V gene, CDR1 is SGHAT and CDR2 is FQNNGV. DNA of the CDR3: TGTGCCAGCAGCTTAAAGACCGGGGAGCTGTTTTTT. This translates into CASSLKTGELFF.